This T cell receptor beta chain comes out of a study of blood T cell repertoires in COVID-19. Whole-study context: COVID-19 samples, acute and convalescent, were from the United States, Italy and Spain. Sources were T cells, B-cell-depleted T cells, or PBMCs; the material itself was cDNA or gDNA.

Libraries were prepared by immunoSEQ multiplex PCR; TCRdb keeps only in-frame clonotypes and omits some of them. Among 200,000 to 300,000 clones listed, 84% were seen once. Looked up from germline, CDR1 is MNHNY and CDR2 is SVGAGI (reference sequence). Trimming stripped 1 base from V and 10 bases from J, with 8 bases between. This CDR3 region has 12 residues. This clone was counted a single time. The sequence came from a man aged 50 to 60 with acute or convalescent COVID-19. The chain joins TRBV6-6 to TRBJ1-5; unclear D gene. The sample taken for sequencing was peripheral blood. Here the CDR3 reads CASSYWADPQHF. The CDR3 region has the DNA TGTGCCAGCAGTTACTGGGCTGACCCCCAGCATTTT.